This T cell receptor (beta chain) was captured in a study of blood T cell repertoires in COVID-19. Seattle's cohort entered during active infection and was followed longitudinally. Profiling relied on immunoSEQ multiplex PCR, and the TCRdb table lists in-frame clones only, not all of them. The repertoire consists of approximately 180,000 clones, with 85% to 90% occurring once and the leading ten covering 15% to 20%. The sequence derives from a person in their 70s with COVID-19, enrolled during active disease. The sample taken for sequencing was peripheral blood.

CDR3 sequence reads: CASRTSVKNIQYF. In nucleotides, the CDR3 is TGTGCCAGCAGAACTAGCGTCAAAAACATTCAGTACTTC. The J gene is TRBJ2-4, the V gene TRBV2, with TRBD2 matching 7 bases. Trimming at V came to 6 bases and at J to 3 bases, leaving 2 bases not matched to a gene. Germline CDR1 reads SNHLY; CDR2 reads FYNNEI. CDR3 size: 13 residues.